This T cell receptor beta chain was recorded in a study of T cells in Graves' hyperthyroidism and ophthalmopathy. General study results and limits: Researchers report that a 13 V-J model separated ophthalmopathy from stable hyperthyroidism. Expanded thyroid clonotypes (above 0.001) were mostly also found in blood.

TCR beta CDR3 sequences were amplified from RNA transcripts. A set of HTBI primers served as the primers for a first-round RT-PCR of the TCR CDR3. In TCRdb, the multiplex PCR reads were re-called with MiXCR into one record per CDR3 protein. The table lists under 300,000 distinct CDR3 sequences, more than 14% of them singletons. At least ten counts were recorded for this clonotype. Its antigen is unidentified. Patients were aged 18 to 65, had disease duration under 2 months, and had newly diagnosed hyperthyroidism. The receptor was isolated from a woman in her forties with Graves' hyperthyroidism that later progressed to Graves' ophthalmopathy. Sequencing was carried out using blood.

The CDR3 DNA reads as TGTGCCAGCAGTGGGGGACAGATTTCCTACAATGAGCAGTTCTTC. Its protein is CASSGGQISYNEQFF. The chain uses TRBV6-1 and TRBJ2-1; 7 bases agree with TRBD1. The ends lost 4 bases at V and 1 base at J; junction bases unmatched: 4. CDR1 and CDR2 from the germline V gene are MNHNS and SASEGT. The CDR3 has 15 residues.